This is a list of T cell receptor beta chains from one sample in a study of T cell responses to AZD1222 COVID-19 vaccine. The table came from immunoSEQ multiplex PCR; TCRdb's copy has only in-frame clones and leaves some out. The table lists 80,000 to 100,000 clones, 85% to 90% of them singletons. The source was peripheral blood, collected 28 days after the second AZD1222 dose. These TCRs come from an adult who received the AZD1222 COVID-19 vaccine. CDR3s include the opening cysteine and the closing phenylalanine or tryptophan. A D gene is named only where the DNA matches it firmly. Clone size is stated in some rows and not others, as once, few, many or a class when expanded.

TRBV11-2	.	TRBJ1-1	.	CASSSSVEAFF	.
TRBV4-1	.	TRBJ1-3	.	CASSQSMTATGNTIYF	TGCGCCAGCAGCCAATCGATGACAGCGACTGGAAACACCATATATTTT
TRBV18	few	TRBJ2-1	TRBD1	CASSPRSGQGEVNEQFF	TGTGCCAGCTCACCCCGATCCGGACAGGGGGAGGTCAATGAGCAGTTCTTC
TRBV4-1	.	TRBJ1-5	TRBD1	CASSQEQARGLNQPQHF	TGCGCCAGCAGCCAAGAACAGGCCAGGGGGTTGAATCAGCCCCAGCATTTT
TRBV14	.	TRBJ2-7	.	CASSQGGGMEQYF	TGTGCCAGCAGCCAAGGAGGAGGGATGGAGCAGTACTTC
TRBV18	.	TRBJ1-6	.	CASSSDSQNSPLHF	TGTGCCAGCTCATCTGACAGTCAGAATTCACCCCTCCACTTT
TRBV19	.	TRBJ1-2	TRBD1	CATSTGGPYGYTF	TGTGCCACTTCGACAGGGGGACCCTATGGCTACACCTTC
TRBV18	.	TRBJ1-3	.	CASSPPGPWSHSGNTIYF	TGTGCCAGCTCACCGCCGGGACCGTGGTCCCACTCTGGAAACACCATATATTTT
TRBV15	.	TRBJ2-7	.	CATSRDPAVSYEQYF	TGTGCCACCAGCAGAGATCCGGCGGTTTCCTACGAGCAGTACTTC
TRBV5-4	.	TRBJ1-2	TRBD1	CASSFSSGTANFYGYTF	TGTGCCAGCAGTTTTTCCTCCGGGACAGCGAACTTCTATGGCTACACCTTC
TRBV12-3/TRBV12-4	.	TRBJ1-2	.	CASSPTVSGYTF	TGTGCCAGCAGCCCCACGGTTAGCGGCTACACCTTC
TRBV27	.	TRBJ1-2	.	CASSSRGAYGYTF	TGTGCCAGCAGTTCACGGGGGGCCTATGGCTACACCTTC
TRBV30	.	TRBJ1-5	.	CAWSPGQYQPQHF	TGTGCCTGGAGCCCGGGCCAATATCAGCCCCAGCATTTT
TRBV18	.	TRBJ1-3	.	CASSQTLVGGYETIYF	TGTGCCAGCTCACAAACTTTGGTCGGGGGCTACGAGACCATATATTTT
TRBV30	.	TRBJ1-1	TRBD1	CAWGPGQGTFF	TGTGCCTGGGGACCGGGACAGGGTACTTTCTTT
TRBV5-6	.	TRBJ1-3	TRBD1	CASSRSRGFGNTIYF	TGTGCCAGCAGCCGTTCCAGGGGGTTTGGAAACACCATATATTTT
TRBV7-2	.	TRBJ1-1	.	CASSLGDRTEAFF	TGTGCCAGCAGCCTAGGGGACCGAACTGAAGCTTTCTTT
TRBV19	.	TRBJ2-1	TRBD2	CASRAVGSGGAGEQFF	TGTGCCAGTAGGGCCGTTGGTAGCGGGGGGGCCGGTGAGCAGTTCTTC
TRBV10-3	.	TRBJ2-2	TRBD2	CAISDVNSGANTGELFF	TGTGCCATCAGTGACGTAAATAGCGGGGCGAACACCGGGGAGCTGTTTTTT
TRBV18	.	TRBJ2-2	.	CASSPPSKVGELFF	TGTGCCAGCTCACCTCCTAGTAAGGTCGGGGAGCTGTTTTTT
TRBV7-2	.	TRBJ2-1	.	CASSLQGWGNEQFF	TGTGCCAGCAGCTTACAGGGTTGGGGGAATGAGCAGTTCTTC
TRBV2	once	TRBJ1-5	.	CASSEKVAGNQPQHF	TGTGCCAGCAGTGAAAAGGTGGCGGGAAATCAGCCCCAGCATTTT
TRBV5-1	.	TRBJ2-1	TRBD2	CASSSPPGLALNSEQFF	TGCGCCAGCAGTTCTCCTCCGGGACTAGCTCTAAACAGTGAGCAGTTCTTC
TRBV18	.	TRBJ2-3	TRBD2	CASSPLAGGPTDTQYF	TGTGCCAGCTCACCATTAGCGGGGGGGCCGACAGATACGCAGTATTTT
TRBV21-1	.	TRBJ1-6	.	CASSKRYRDRAYYNSPLHF	TGTGCCAGCAGCAAAAGGTATAGGGACAGGGCCTACTATAATTCACCCCTCCACTTT
TRBV6-5	.	TRBJ2-2	TRBD2	CASNPPGGGGELFF	TGTGCCAGCAACCCCCCCGGGGGGGGCGGGGAGCTGTTTTTT
TRBV3-1/TRBV3-2	.	TRBJ2-3	.	CASSHGGGVRTDTQYF	TGTGCCAGCAGCCACGGGGGCGGGGTTCGCACAGATACGCAGTATTTT
TRBV6-6	.	TRBJ2-7	TRBD1	CASSSTPGTAYEQYF	TGTGCCAGCAGTTCAACCCCCGGGACAGCTTACGAGCAGTACTTC
TRBV3-1/TRBV3-2	few	TRBJ2-5	TRBD1	CASRRTGGETQYF	TGTGCCAGCAGAAGGACAGGGGGAGAGACCCAGTACTTC
TRBV10-3	.	TRBJ2-1	TRBD2	CAISESSRGGTGEQFF	TGTGCCATCAGTGAGTCGTCACGGGGGGGGACCGGTGAGCAGTTCTTC
TRBV9	.	TRBJ2-1	TRBD2	CASSTGGGALAVQFF	TGTGCCAGCAGCACGGGCGGGGGGGCCTTAGCGGTGCAGTTCTTC
TRBV12-3/TRBV12-4	.	TRBJ1-2	.	CASSLGARYGYTF	TGTGCCAGCAGTTTGGGTGCCCGCTATGGCTACACCTTC
TRBV4-1	.	TRBJ1-1	.	CASSIANTNTEAFF	TGCGCCAGCAGCATCGCCAACACGAACACTGAAGCTTTCTTT
TRBV10-2	.	TRBJ2-5	TRBD2	CASTRGGQETQYF	TGCGCCAGCACCCGCGGGGGGCAAGAGACCCAGTACTTC
TRBV5-1	few	TRBJ2-2	TRBD2	CASNHGGGNTGELFF	TGCGCCAGCAACCATGGCGGGGGGAACACCGGGGAGCTGTTTTTT
TRBV7-6	.	TRBJ1-6	TRBD1	CASSLSGGFSPLHF	TGTGCCAGCAGCTTGTCAGGGGGCTTTTCACCCCTCCACTTT
TRBV30	.	TRBJ1-1	.	CAWSVSGQPNTEAFF	TGTGCCTGGAGTGTCTCGGGACAACCGAACACTGAAGCTTTCTTT
TRBV2	.	TRBJ2-1	.	CASSGDTLGEQFF	TGTGCCAGCAGCGGAGACACCCTTGGGGAGCAGTTCTTC
TRBV6-6	.	TRBJ1-5	TRBD1	CASIRTGDQPQHF	TGTGCCAGCATTCGGACAGGGGATCAGCCCCAGCATTTT
TRBV5-1	few	TRBJ2-7	.	CASRLVPSQHEQYF	TGCGCCAGCCGTCTCGTTCCATCACAGCACGAGCAGTACTTC
TRBV5-1	.	TRBJ2-5	.	CASSLGQRQTQYF	TGCGCCAGCAGCCTGGGACAAAGGCAGACCCAGTACTTC